The TCR beta chain under discussion was sequenced for a study of T cell responses to AZD1222 COVID-19 vaccine (dated by TCRdb to the early 2020s). With regard to the full study: AZD1222 recipients whose second dose came at about 4 weeks and those whose second dose came at about 12 weeks were combined into one group, since spike-specific TCR depth and breadth did not differ between the two schedules. Trial participants were enrolled by age into subgroups of 18-55, 56-69 and 70-plus years, and roughly 150, 30 and 60 TCR-sequenced participants, respectively, were included in these subgroups. TCR sequencing was performed for 230 to 250 trial participants, of whom about 200 were given two doses of AZD1222 and around 26 were given two doses of MenACWY control vaccine.

Results and caveats for the whole study, not just this receptor: Reportedly, almost half of the unique spike-specific TCRs recognized epitopes lying outside the regions that are mutated in the B.1.351 and B.1.1.7 variants. Conclusions about previously exposed vaccinees were limited because only 6 or 7 AZD1222 recipients were SARS-CoV-2 seropositive at baseline. The 56-69-year group was small, and its depth increase did not reach significance, likely because of low power. A significant rise in spike-specific TCR breadth and depth was observed after two AZD1222 doses relative to day 0 and relative to MenACWY recipients. No day 14 peak-response samples were available, so repertoires were characterized only after the peak T cell response. Most participants were white British and females outnumbered males, and the authors suggested that clonal diversity may have been underestimated. Vaccine-associated CD4 TCRs spanned the whole spike protein, with dominant responses in regions 160-218 and 743-854.

Interpreted using the paper, the time point label stands for: baseline before first vaccination. Samples from vaccinated people were obtained from the UK trials COV001 and COV002, which included a single-blind randomized controlled phase 2/3 trial of AZD1222 (ChAdOx1 nCoV-19) in healthy adults. Trial participant PBMC samples were collected at day 0 and day 28 after the second dose for TCRbeta chain sequencing. Of note for this clone: Its antigen is currently not known. No qualities accompany the bases; no much larger clone lies one base away.

The CDR3 regions of human TCRbeta chains were analyzed by immunosequencing. On the authors' methods: TCRs in the repertoires were compared against a reference library of SARS-CoV-2-specific TCRs that had been generated with the MIRA antigen-specificity platform. Breadth was defined as the fraction of unique TCRs that were SARS-CoV-2-associated. Depth was defined as the fraction of total T cells that were SARS-CoV-2-associated. Each spike-specific TCR was assigned to its reactive spike region and to a CD4 or CD8 class using the MIRA data. Log10-transformed breadth and depth values were compared by one-way ANOVA with Sidak's multiple comparisons tests. TCRdb's version of the immuneACCESS table is confined to in-frame rearrangements and falls short of the full clone set. An unresolved V gene accounts for under half of the shortfall where checked; the remainder is of unknown origin. V and J calls and clone size are as listed in that table; D and trimming were resolved from the DNA. The sample table lists about 150,000 clones, 90% to 95% of them with a count of one. The ten largest clones represent under 2% of the sample.

This sequence originates from an adult in good health. Source: peripheral blood, taken on day 0 of AZD1222 vaccination.

The DNA is TGTGCCAGCAGTGACCGGTCCCCCACTGGAAACACCATATATTTT. Translated, it reads CASSDRSPTGNTIYF. The chain is encoded by TRBV25-1 joined to TRBJ1-3; the D gene assignment is ambiguous. The CDR3, cysteine through phenylalanine, is 15 amino acids long. The entry retains the CDR3 DNA only, 45 bases that are in frame from base 1. V is shortened by 3 bases, J by 2 bases, and the region joining them spans 11 bases. CDR1 and CDR2 were assigned from the germline V gene as MGHDK and SYGVNS.